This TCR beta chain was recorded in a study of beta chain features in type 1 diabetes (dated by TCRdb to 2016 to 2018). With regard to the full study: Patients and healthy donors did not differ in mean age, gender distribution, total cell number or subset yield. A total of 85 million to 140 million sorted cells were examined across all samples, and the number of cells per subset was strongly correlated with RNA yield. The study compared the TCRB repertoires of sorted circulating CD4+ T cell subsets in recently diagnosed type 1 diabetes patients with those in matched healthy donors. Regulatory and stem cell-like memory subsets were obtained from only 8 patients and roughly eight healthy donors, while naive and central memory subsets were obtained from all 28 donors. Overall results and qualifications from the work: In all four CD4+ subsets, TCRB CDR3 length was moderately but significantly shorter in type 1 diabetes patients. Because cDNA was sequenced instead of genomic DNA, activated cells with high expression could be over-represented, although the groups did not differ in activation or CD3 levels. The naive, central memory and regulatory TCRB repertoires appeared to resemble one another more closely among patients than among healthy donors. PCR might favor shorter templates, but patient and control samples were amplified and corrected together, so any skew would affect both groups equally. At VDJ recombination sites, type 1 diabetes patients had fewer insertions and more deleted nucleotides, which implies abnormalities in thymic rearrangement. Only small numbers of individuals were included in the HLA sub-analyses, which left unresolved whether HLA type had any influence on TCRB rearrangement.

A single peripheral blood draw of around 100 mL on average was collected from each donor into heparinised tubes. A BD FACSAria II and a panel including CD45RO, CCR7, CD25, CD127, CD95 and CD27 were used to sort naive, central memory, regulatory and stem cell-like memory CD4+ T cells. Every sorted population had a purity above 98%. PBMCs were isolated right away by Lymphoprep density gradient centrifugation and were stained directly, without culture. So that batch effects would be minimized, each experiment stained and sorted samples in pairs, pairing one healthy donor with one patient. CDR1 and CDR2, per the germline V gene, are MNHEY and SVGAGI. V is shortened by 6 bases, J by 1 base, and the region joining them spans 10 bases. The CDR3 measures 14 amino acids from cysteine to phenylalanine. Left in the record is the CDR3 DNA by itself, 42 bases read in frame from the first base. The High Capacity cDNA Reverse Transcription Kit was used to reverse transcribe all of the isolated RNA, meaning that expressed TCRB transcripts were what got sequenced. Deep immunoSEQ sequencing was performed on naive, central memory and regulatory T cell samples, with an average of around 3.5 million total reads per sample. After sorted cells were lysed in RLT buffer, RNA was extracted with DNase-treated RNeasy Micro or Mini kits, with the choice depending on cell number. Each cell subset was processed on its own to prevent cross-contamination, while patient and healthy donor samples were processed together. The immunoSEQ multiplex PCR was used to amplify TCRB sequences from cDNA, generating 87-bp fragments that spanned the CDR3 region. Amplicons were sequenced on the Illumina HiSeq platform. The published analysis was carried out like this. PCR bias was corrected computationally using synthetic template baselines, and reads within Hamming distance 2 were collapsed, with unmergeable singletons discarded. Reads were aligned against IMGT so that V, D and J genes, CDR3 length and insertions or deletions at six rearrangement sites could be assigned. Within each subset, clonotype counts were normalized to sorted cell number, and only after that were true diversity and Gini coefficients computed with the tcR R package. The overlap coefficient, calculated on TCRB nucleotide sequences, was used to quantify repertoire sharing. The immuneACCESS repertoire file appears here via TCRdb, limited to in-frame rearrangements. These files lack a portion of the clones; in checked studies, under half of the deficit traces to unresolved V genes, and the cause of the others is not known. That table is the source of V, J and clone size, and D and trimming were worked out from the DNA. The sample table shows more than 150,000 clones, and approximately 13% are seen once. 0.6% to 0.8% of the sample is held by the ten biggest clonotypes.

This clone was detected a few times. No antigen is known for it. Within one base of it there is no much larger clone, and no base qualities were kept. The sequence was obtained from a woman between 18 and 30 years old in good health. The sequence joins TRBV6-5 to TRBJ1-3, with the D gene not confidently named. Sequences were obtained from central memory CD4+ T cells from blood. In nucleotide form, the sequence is TGTGCCAGCAGACCCCTAGGTTCTGGAAACACCATATATTTT. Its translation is CASRPLGSGNTIYF.